This T cell receptor beta chain was captured in a study of post-analysis software for immune sequencing data (dated by TCRdb to the mid-2010s). A note on the overall study: Relapsing-remitting, secondary progressive and progressive-relapsing multiple sclerosis were recorded as disease courses, and subtype annotation was lacking for some patients. The multiple sclerosis patient repertoires were compared with 11 previously published healthy control repertoires from donors aged roughly 6 to 25 years. A subset of samples was prepared in parallel using single-end sample barcoding, then pooled and co-amplified after Illumina adapter ligation.

Results and caveats for the whole study, not just this receptor: A handful of TRBV segments, including TRBV5-6, TRBV5-1 and TRBV20-1, were significantly more frequent in patients than controls. Significantly lower normalized Chao1 diversity was found in multiple sclerosis patients than in controls, suggesting substantial peripheral T-cell clonal expansion. The multiple sclerosis patient group was slightly younger than the control group. Direct clustering with F measure showed strong co-clustering of samples prepared in the same batch, prompting a batch-effect correction.

The germline V gene (reference sequence) specifies SEHNR as CDR1 and FQNEAQ as CDR2. The cysteine opens and the phenylalanine closes a CDR3 of 16 amino acids. Only CDR3 DNA is held: 48 bases, read in frame from base 1. Ends trimmed: V by 1 base, J by 6 bases; bases unmatched to a gene: 7. Points on this clonotype: The antigen this receptor binds is unknown. Per-nucleotide qualities are absent, and no much larger clonotype sits a single base away.

TCR beta repertoires were profiled from peripheral blood of under 15 young patients with multiple sclerosis to demonstrate the VDJtools post-analysis software. The multiple sclerosis patients were children and adolescents ranging in age from roughly 6 to 15 years. The library was prepared using PCR. Sequencing was carried out with an Illumina HiSeq 2500. To reduce PCR and sequencing biases, unique molecular identifiers were incorporated into the TCR beta cDNA libraries. Every 1 to 10 million input T cells yielded approximately 500,000 cDNA molecules, meaning each molecule approximated one T cell. The patient libraries were prepared and sequenced with the same protocol used for the earlier healthy control dataset. Within a given batch, samples were prepared together, multiplexed and sequenced on the same HiSeq lane. The paper's data handling went like this. MIGEC handled the raw barcoded reads, throwing out single-read molecular identifier groups before consensus assembly and CDR3 extraction. Clonotype tables were post-analysed with VDJtools, and diversity was normalized by down-sampling all datasets to the smallest sample size. Repertoire overlap clustering matched CDR3 amino acid but not nucleotide sequences to correct batch-related cross-sample contamination. In-frame beta chains were kept once TCRdb had trimmed the public reads at Q25 with fastp and called clones with MiXCR. Each CDR3 protein gets just one entry, which takes the most common genes and DNA from the rows behind it. For this entry, the V and J calls and clone size follow TCRdb and not the study's own pipeline. For this sample the table gives 700,000 to 900,000 distinct CDR3 sequences, of which 46% were detected only once. The ten biggest clones cover 4.9% of the sample.

The chain uses TRBV7-9 and TRBJ1-5; TRBD1 fits 9 bases in the junction. This TCR came from a girl aged 10-17 years with multiple sclerosis. Sequenced sample: blood. The CDR3 loop reads CASSLEGTGIGQPQHF. The DNA sequence follows: TGTGCCAGCAGCTTAGAGGGGACAGGGATCGGTCAGCCCCAGCATTTT.